Sequencing of this T cell receptor beta chain was carried out in a study of CD8+CD57+ T cells in acquired aplastic anemia (dated by TCRdb to the late 2010s). About the study as a whole: A mean of approximately 3 ug of DNA, ranging from roughly 0.2 to 27.4 ug, was extracted from sorted CD4+ and CD8+ cells. Broad study findings and their caveats: Some 30 CD8+ CDR3 sequences were found to be shared between patients and controls, but these sequences appeared to be highly expressed in patients and within the immunodominant clones of the patients. Between patients and healthy controls, no significant difference in CD8+ Simpson's diversity was found (P=0.060).

Genomic DNA served as template for TCR beta VDJ combination and CDR3 sequence profiling. An Illumina HiSeq 2000 was the platform used for TCR repertoire sequencing. The published analysis was carried out like this. TRBV/TRBJ rearrangement plots, CDR3 size and DJ length profiles, and Simpson's diversity index were used to assess repertoires. The most abundant DNA sequence in the deep sequencing data was taken as the immunodominant clone. CDR3 amino acid sequences were checked for sharing across subjects and were also compared against the VDJdb database and published repertoires. In-frame beta chains were kept once TCRdb had trimmed the public reads at Q25 with fastp and called clones with MiXCR. All rows with the same CDR3 protein become a single entry with the most common DNA and genes. The V and J calls, along with clone size, are taken from TCRdb and not from the paper's own processing. Recorded for this sample are 200,000 or so distinct CDR3 sequences; less than 65% of them occurred a single time. The ten largest clones add up to about half of the sample.

Points on this clonotype: Its antigen remains unidentified. No clone much larger than this one lies a single base away; base qualities are absent.

CDR3 length: 17 amino acids, cysteine to phenylalanine. Only the CDR3 portion is preserved as DNA: 51 bases, with reading frame beginning at the first base. The germline V gene provides CDR1 SQVTM and CDR2 ANQGSEA. TCR repertoires of sorted CD4+ and CD8+ blood T cells from severe aplastic anemia patients and healthy subjects were deep-sequenced in the study. Ficoll-Paque density gradient centrifugation was used to isolate peripheral blood mononuclear cells. Before DNA was extracted, CD4+ and CD8+ T cells were sorted using either FACS or magnetic beads. The chain is encoded by TRBV29-1 joined to TRBJ1-5; 9 junctional bases match TRBD1. The end of the DNA aligns better with TRBJ2-3, so the J call may be wrong. The source is a human donor with severe aplastic anemia or a healthy control (not recorded which). Sequenced input: sorted CD4+, CD8+, or CD8+CD57+ T cells (not recorded which) from PBMCs. CDR3 sequence: CSALLPGQGFENQPQYF. The nucleotide sequence reads as follows: TGCAGCGCACTATTACCGGGACAGGGCTTTGAGAATCAGCCCCAGTATTTT.